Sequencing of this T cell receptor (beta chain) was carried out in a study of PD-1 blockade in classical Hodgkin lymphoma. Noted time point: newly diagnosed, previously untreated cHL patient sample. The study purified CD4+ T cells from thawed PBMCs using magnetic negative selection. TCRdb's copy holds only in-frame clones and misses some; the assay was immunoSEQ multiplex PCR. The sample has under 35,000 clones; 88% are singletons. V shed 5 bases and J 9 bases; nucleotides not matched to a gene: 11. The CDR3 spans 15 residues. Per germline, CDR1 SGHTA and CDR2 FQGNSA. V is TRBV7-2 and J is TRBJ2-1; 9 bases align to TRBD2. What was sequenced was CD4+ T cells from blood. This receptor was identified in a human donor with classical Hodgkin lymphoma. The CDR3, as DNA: TGTGCCAGCAGCCTGGTAGCTAGCGGGACCAGTGAGCAGTTCTTC. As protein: CASSLVASGTSEQFF.